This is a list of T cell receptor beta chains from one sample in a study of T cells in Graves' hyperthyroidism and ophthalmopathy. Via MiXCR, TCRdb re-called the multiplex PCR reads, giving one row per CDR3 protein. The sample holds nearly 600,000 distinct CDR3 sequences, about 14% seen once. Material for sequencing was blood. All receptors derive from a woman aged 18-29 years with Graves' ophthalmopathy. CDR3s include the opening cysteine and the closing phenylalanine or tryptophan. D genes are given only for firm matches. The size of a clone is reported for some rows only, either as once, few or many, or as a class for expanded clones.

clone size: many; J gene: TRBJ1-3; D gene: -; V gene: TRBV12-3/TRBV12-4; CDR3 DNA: TGTGCCAGCAGCCGTCACGGGGGCTCTGGAAACACCATATATTTT; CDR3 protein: CASSRHGGSGNTIYF
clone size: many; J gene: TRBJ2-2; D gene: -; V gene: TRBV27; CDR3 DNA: TGTGCCAGCAGTCCCCGGGACCTGCGCGGCACCGGGGAGCTGTTTTTT; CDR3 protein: CASSPRDLRGTGELFF
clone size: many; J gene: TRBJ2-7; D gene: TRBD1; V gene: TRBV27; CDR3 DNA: TGTGCCAGCAGTTCCTATGGACAGGGGAGGAACGAGCAGTACTTC; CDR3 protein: CASSSYGQGRNEQYF
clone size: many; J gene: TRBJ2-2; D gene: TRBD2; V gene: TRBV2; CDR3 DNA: TGTGCCAGCAGGAACGACGGGAGGGTCCTTAGGGAAACCGGGGAGCTGTTTTTT; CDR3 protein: CASRNDGRVLRETGELFF
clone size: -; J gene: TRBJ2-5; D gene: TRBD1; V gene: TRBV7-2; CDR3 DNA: TGTGCCAGCAGCCCGCAGGGGGACACCCAACAAGAGACCCAGTACTTC; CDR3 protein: CASSPQGDTQQETQYF
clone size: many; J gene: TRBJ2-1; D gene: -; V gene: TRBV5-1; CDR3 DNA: TGCGCCAGCAGCTTTAGGGGAAGGTGGGATGAGCAGTTCTTC; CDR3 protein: CASSFRGRWDEQFF
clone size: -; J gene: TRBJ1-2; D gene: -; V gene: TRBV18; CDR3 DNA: TGTGCCAGCTCAGATTCGGACACAAACTATGGCTACACCTTC; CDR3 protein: CASSDSDTNYGYTF
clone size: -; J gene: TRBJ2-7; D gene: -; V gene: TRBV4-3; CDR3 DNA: TGCGCCAGCAGCCAAGATCCCCAGGACAGCGCTAGCTCCTACGAGCAGTACTTC; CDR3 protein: CASSQDPQDSASSYEQYF
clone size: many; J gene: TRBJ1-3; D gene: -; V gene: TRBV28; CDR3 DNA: TGTGCCAGCCTCAAAGGCTCTGGAAACACCATATATTTT; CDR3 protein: CASLKGSGNTIYF
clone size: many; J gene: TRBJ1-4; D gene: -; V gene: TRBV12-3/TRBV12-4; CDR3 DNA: TGTGCCAGCAGCCAACGACGGACGGGGGAAAAACTGTTTTTT; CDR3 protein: CASSQRRTGEKLFF
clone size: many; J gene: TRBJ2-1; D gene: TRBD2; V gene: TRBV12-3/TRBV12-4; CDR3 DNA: TGTGCCAGCAGTTTAGCCCTAGCGGGAGATCATGAGCAGTTCTTC; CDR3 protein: CASSLALAGDHEQFF
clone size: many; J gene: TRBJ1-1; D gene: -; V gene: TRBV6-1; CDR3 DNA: TGTGCCAGCAGCCCATCCGCCTCTACTGAAGCTTTCTTT; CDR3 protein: CASSPSASTEAFF
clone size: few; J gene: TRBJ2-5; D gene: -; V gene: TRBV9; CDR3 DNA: TGTGCCAGCAGCGTCCGTTCCGGGTCCCAAGAGACCCAGTACTTC; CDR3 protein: CASSVRSGSQETQYF
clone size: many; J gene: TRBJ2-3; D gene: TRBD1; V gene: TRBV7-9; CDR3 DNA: TGTGCCAGCAGCGCAGGACAGGGGGGGCGCACAGATACGCAGTATTTT; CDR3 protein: CASSAGQGGRTDTQYF
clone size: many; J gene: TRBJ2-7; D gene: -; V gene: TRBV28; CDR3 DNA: TGTGCCAGCAGTTTCAGGGTCGGGCTTTGGGAGCAGTACTTC; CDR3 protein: CASSFRVGLWEQYF
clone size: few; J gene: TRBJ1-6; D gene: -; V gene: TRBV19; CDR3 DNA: TGTGCCAGTAGCAAGGACTATAATTCACCCCTCCACTTT; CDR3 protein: CASSKDYNSPLHF
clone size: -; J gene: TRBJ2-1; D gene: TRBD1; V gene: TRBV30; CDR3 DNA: TGTGCCTGGACACACACCGAGGGACAGGTTTGGGGGCAACCATACAATGAGCAGTTCTTC; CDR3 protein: CAWTHTEGQVWGQPYNEQFF
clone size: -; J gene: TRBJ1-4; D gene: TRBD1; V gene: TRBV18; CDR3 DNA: TGTACCAGCTCACCCCTCGGACAGGCTGGGGGGGAAAAACTGTTTTTT; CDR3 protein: CTSSPLGQAGGEKLFF
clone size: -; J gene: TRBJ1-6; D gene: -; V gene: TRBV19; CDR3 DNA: TGTGCCAGTAGTAGCCTAGAAGGGGCCGGGTATAATTCACCCCTCCACTTT; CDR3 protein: CASSSLEGAGYNSPLHF
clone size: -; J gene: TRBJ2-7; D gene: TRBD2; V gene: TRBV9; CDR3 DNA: TGTGCCAGCAGTCCCGGGGTAGCGGGAACCCCCTACGAGCAGTACTTC; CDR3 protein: CASSPGVAGTPYEQYF
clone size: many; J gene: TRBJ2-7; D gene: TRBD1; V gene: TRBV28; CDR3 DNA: TGTGCCAGCAGTTTGGGGCTGACAGGGAGCTACGAGCAGTACTTC; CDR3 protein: CASSLGLTGSYEQYF
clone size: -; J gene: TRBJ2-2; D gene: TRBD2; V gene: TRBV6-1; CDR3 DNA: TGTGCCAGCAGTTCTAGCGGCCGAGCCGGCACCGGGGAGCTGTTTTTT; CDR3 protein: CASSSSGRAGTGELFF
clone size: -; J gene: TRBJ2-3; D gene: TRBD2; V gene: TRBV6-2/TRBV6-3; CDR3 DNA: TGTGCCAGCGGGAGCGGGAGAGGCGCAGATACGCAGTATTTT; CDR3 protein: CASGSGRGADTQYF
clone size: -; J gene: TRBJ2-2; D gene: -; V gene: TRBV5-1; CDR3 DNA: TGCGCCAGCACCCCGGGGCGCAGGGACACCGGGGAGCTGTTTTTT; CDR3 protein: CASTPGRRDTGELFF
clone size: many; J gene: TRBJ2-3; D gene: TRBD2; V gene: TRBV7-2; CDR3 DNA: TGTGCCAGCAGCTTCGGGACTAGCGTTTGGGACACAGATACGCAGTATTTT; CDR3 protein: CASSFGTSVWDTDTQYF
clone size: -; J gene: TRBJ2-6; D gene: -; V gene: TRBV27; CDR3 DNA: TGTGCCAGCAGTCCTACAGGGTTAGGGGCCAACGTCCTGACTTTC; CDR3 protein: CASSPTGLGANVLTF
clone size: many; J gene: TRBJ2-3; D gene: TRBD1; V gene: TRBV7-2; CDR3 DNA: TGTGCCAGCAGCTCCCAAGATACAGGGGTTAGGGATACGCAGTATTTT; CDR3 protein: CASSSQDTGVRDTQYF
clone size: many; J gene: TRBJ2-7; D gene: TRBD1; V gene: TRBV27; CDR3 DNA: TGTGCCAGCAGTTCTAATACTATAGGACAGGGGGCGAAATCCGAGCAGTACTTC; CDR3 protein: CASSSNTIGQGAKSEQYF
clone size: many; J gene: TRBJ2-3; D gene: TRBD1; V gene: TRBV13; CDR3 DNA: TGTGCCAGCAGCCCCCGTTCTACAGGGGCAGATACGCAGTATTTT; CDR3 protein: CASSPRSTGADTQYF
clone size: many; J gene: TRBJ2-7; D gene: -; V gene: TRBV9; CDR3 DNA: TGTGCCAGCAGCGTAGCGAGCGGTCCCTACGAGCAGTACTTC; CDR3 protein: CASSVASGPYEQYF
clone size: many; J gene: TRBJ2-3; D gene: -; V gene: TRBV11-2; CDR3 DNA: TGTGCCAGCACCCTAGTACTTGGCGGGAACACAGATACGCAGTATTTT; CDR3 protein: CASTLVLGGNTDTQYF
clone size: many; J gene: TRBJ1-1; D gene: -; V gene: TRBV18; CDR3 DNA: TGTGCCAGCTCGCCTACCGGTGGCCGCGGCCCTGAAGCTTTCTTT; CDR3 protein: CASSPTGGRGPEAFF
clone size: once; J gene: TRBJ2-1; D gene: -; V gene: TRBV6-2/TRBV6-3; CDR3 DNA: TGTGCCAGCAGTTACTCTACCTTAGAGTATGAGCAGTTCTTC; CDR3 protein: CASSYSTLEYEQFF
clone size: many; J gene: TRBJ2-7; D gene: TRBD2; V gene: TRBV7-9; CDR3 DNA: TGTGCCAGCAGCTCCCGGGGGGGCCCCTACGAGCAGTACTTC; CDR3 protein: CASSSRGGPYEQYF
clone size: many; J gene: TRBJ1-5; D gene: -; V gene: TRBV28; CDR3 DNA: TGTGCCAGCAGCAAACGAGTGATTAGCAATCAGCCCCAGCATTTT; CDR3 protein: CASSKRVISNQPQHF
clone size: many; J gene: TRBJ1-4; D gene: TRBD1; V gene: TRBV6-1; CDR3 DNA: TGTGCCAGCAGTGAATGGCAGGGGGTTGAAAAACTGTTTTTT; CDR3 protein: CASSEWQGVEKLFF
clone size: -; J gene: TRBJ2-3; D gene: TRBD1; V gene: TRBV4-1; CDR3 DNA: TGCGCCAGCAGCCAAATTTTCCTGGGCGGACAGGGGAGAACAGATACGCAGTATTTT; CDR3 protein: CASSQIFLGGQGRTDTQYF
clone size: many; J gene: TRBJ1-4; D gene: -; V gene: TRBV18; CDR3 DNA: TGTGCCAGCTCACCAATCTCTCAGGAGTATGAAAAACTGTTTTTT; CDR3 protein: CASSPISQEYEKLFF